These 14 T cell receptor beta chains came from one sample sequenced in a study of CD8+CD57+ T cells in acquired aplastic anemia listed by TCRdb under 2018. Reads for this sample came from an Illumina HiSeq 2000. Genomic DNA served as template for TCR beta VDJ combination and CDR3 sequence profiling. TCRdb itself trimmed the public reads at Q25 with fastp, ran MiXCR and retained productive beta chains. All rows with the same CDR3 protein become a single entry with the most common DNA and genes. Across this sample there are some 150,000 distinct CDR3 sequences, with 70% to 80% seen only once. The ten largest clones take up about 50% of the sample. The patients picked for sequencing were ones in whom flow cytometry had shown an expansion of CD8+CD57+ cells. Sequenced sample: sorted CD4+, CD8+, or CD8+CD57+ T cells (not recorded which) from PBMCs. Source of these receptors: a human donor with aplastic anemia.

This clonotype was counted a few times. The chain carries TRBV20-1 and TRBJ1-1; D perhaps matches TRBD1 (6 bases). This CDR3 spans 14 amino acids. Germline CDR1 DFQATT, CDR2 SNEGSKA (reference sequence). Trimming left V 3 bases short and J 1 base short, with 12 bases between. CDR3 sequence reads: CSASPGATNTEAFF. DNA of the CDR3: TGCAGTGCTAGCCCAGGGGCGACGAACACTGAAGCTTTCTTT.

The rearrangement uses TRBV25-1 and TRBJ1-2, with a possible D match to TRBD1 (5 bases). Trimming left V 3 bases short and J 5 bases short, with 10 bases between. The CDR3 length is 13 residues. Germline values: CDR1 MGHDK, CDR2 SYGVNS. The CDR3 nucleotides read TGTGCCAGCAGTGATCGGGGACTGTATGGCTACACCTTC. This encodes CASSDRGLYGYTF.

Here the CDR3 DNA reads TGCAGTGCTCAAGGGACTACGGGTTCGATGGCGTACGAGCAGTACTTC. Protein: CSAQGTTGSMAYEQYF. V and J are TRBV20-1 and TRBJ2-7, with TRBD2 matching over 7 bases. The CDR3 is 16 residues long. Germline CDR1 DFQATT, CDR2 SNEGSKA (reference sequence). V lost 5 bases to trimming and J lost 4 bases; unmatched junction nucleotides: 17.

The chain combines TRBV9 with TRBJ1-6, with D hard to call. The germline gives CDR1 SGDLS, CDR2 YYNGEE. The CDR3 consists of 13 residues. Trimming cost V 7 bases and J 8 bases, with 13 bases left between them. DNA of the CDR3: TGTGCCAGCGGAACGGGAAACCATTCACCCCTCCACTTT. This encodes CASGTGNHSPLHF.

This clonotype was detected ten times or more. This sequence joins TRBV20-1 and TRBJ2-3, with 13 bases matching TRBD2. The CDR3 consists of 13 residues. Losses at the gene ends were 6 bases for V and 5 bases for J; bases not matched to a gene: 2. Germline CDR1 reads DFQATT; CDR2 reads SNEGSKA (reference sequence). The CDR3 region is CSATSGREDTQYF. DNA for the CDR3: TGCAGTGCAACTAGCGGGAGGGAAGATACGCAGTATTTT.

This rearrangement joins TRBV2 to TRBJ1-3; D gene unclear. V was trimmed by 4 bases and J by 0 bases, leaving 10 bases between them. The CDR3 runs to 15 residues. Per germline, CDR1 SNHLY and CDR2 FYNNEI. The CDR3 DNA follows: TGTGCCAGCAGTGGATCGGCAACCTCTGGAAACACCATATATTTT. Amino acids: CASSGSATSGNTIYF.

J is TRBJ2-1 and V is TRBV12-3 or TRBV12-4; TRBD1 matches at 10 bases. The CDR3 totals 15 residues. V shed 3 bases and J 6 bases; nucleotides not matched to a gene: 5. The CDR3 region is CASSLQWTGGNEQFF. CDR3 coding DNA: TGTGCCAGCAGTTTGCAATGGACAGGGGGCAATGAGCAGTTCTTC.

Notes on this clonotype: At one end, the junction sequence differs from germline, possibly due to a read error. The chain joins TRBV6-5 to TRBJ1-1; a weak D match, TRBD1 (5 bases). Germline V gene sequence: CDR1 MNHEY, CDR2 SVGAGI. The CDR3 covers 14 residues. The CDR3 DNA sequence: TGTGCCAGCAGTTACGGAGGGGTAGCAACTGAAGCTCTCTTT. Translating it yields CASSYGGVATEALF.

The rearrangement uses TRBV2 and TRBJ1-1; D gene ambiguous. V was cut by 1 base and J by 0 bases, with 9 bases left in between. This CDR3 is 15 amino acids long. The germline gives CDR1 SNHLY, CDR2 FYNNEI. The CDR3 DNA is TGTGCCAGCAGTGAAGGGGCAGACTTGAACACTGAAGCTTTCTTT. This gives the protein CASSEGADLNTEAFF.

This clonotype was seen a few times. The chain recombines TRBV15 with TRBJ1-6; the D is unclear. CDR1 and CDR2 from the germline V gene are LNHNV and YYDKDF (reference sequence). CDR3 size: 13 residues. Trimming removed 0 bases at V and 8 bases at J, with 5 bases between. The CDR3 loop reads CATSRDLDSPLHF. The CDR3 DNA reads as TGTGCCACCAGCAGAGATCTAGATTCACCCCTCCACTTT.

Concerning this clonotype: The junction shows a germline mismatch at one end, possibly a read error. This chain connects TRBV2 to TRBJ2-1; D is unclear. The CDR3 covers 11 residues. Germline loops: CDR1 SNHLY, CDR2 FYNNEI. In DNA form, the CDR3 reads TGTGCCAGCAGTGATAAATTTACGGGCCCTTTC. Its translation is CASSDKFTGPF.

The sample holds many counts of this clonotype. V and J are TRBV20-1 and TRBJ1-5; possibly TRBD1 for D (5 bases). The germline V gene encodes CDR1 DFQATT and CDR2 SNEGSKA (reference sequence). This CDR3 has 14 amino acids. V lost 1 base, J lost 4 bases, and 11 bases lay in between. DNA of the CDR3: TGCAGTGCTAGAGTTTGGGGGGGGAATCAGCCCCAGCATTTT. This codes for CSARVWGGNQPQHF.

The CDR3 region is CAITPNRGYGYTF. CDR3 nucleotides: TGTGCCATCACCCCGAATCGGGGCTATGGCTACACCTTC. The chain uses TRBV10-3 and TRBJ1-2; D is undetermined. CDR3 length equals 13 residues. The V end was cut by 7 bases, the J end by 4 bases, with 13 bases between. Germline V gene lookup returns CDR1 ENHRY and CDR2 SYGVKD.

This chain connects TRBV18 to TRBJ1-1; maybe TRBD1 (5 bases). The CDR3 runs 14 residues. CDR1 KGHSH and CDR2 LQKENI come from the germline V gene. Trimming shortened V by 6 bases and J by 0 bases, and 11 bases separated the two germline ends. CDR3 region: CASSQGSMNTEAFF. CDR3 coding DNA: TGTGCCAGCTCCCAGGGATCCATGAACACTGAAGCTTTCTTT. Combining the CDR3 with reference TRBV18 and TRBJ1-1 gives the whole variable domain NAGVMQNPRHLVRRRGQEARLRCSPMKGHSHVYWYRQLPEEGLKFMVYLQKENIIDESGMPKERFSAEFPKEGPSILRIQQVVRGDSAAYFCASSQGSMNTEAFFGQGTRLTVV.